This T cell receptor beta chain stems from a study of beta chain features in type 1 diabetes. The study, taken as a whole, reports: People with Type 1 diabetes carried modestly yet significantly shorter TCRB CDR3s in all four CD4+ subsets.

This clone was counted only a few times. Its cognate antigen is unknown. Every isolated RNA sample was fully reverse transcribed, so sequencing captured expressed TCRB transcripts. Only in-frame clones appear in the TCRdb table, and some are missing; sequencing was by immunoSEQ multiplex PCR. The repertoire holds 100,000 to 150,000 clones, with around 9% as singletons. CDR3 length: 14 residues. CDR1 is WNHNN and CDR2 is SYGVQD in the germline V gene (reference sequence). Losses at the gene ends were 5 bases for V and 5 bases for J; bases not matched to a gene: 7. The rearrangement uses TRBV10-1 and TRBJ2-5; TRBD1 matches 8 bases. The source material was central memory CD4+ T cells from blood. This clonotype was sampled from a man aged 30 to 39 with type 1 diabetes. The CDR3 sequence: CASSTGQVGETQYF. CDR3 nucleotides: TGCGCCAGCAGTACGGGACAGGTTGGGGAGACCCAGTACTTC.